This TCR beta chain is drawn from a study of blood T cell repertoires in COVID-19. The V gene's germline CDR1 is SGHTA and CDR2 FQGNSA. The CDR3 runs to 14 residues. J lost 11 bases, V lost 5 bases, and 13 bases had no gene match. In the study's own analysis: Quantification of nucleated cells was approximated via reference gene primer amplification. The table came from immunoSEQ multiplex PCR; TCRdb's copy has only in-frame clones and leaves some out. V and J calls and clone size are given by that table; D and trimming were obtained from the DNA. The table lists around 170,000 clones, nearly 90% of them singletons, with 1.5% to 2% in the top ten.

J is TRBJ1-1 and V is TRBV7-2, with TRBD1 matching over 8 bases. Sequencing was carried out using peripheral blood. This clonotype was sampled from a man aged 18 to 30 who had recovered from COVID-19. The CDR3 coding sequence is TGTGCCAGCAGCCCAAGGACAGGGACCTTTTTCGCTTTCTTT. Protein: CASSPRTGTFFAFF.